Below, one TCR beta chain is given with its context. This specimen comes from a study of blood T cell repertoires in COVID-19. Sequenced by immunoSEQ multiplex PCR; TCRdb stores in-frame clones only, minus some. There are 400,000 to 500,000 clones in the sample; approximately 90% occur only once, and about 1.5% lies in the top ten. After removal of 10 bases from V and 2 bases from J, the junction contained 8 bases not matched to a gene. From germline, CDR1 is SNHLY and CDR2 FYNNEI. The CDR3 sequence is 13 residues long. Sequencing input: peripheral blood. This receptor was identified in a woman in her 30s with active or convalescent COVID-19. The genes are TRBV2 and TRBJ2-7; TRBD1 aligns across 7 bases. In DNA form, the CDR3 reads TGTGCCACCTACAGACAGGGAGCCTACGAGCAGTACTTC. Translated: CATYRQGAYEQYF. The full variable domain, in which reference TRBV2 and TRBJ2-7 provide the parts outside the CDR3, is EPEVTQTPSHQVTQMGQEVILRCVPISNHLYFYWYRQILGQKVEFLVSFYNNEISEKSEIFDDQFSVERPDGSNFTLKIRSTKLEDSAMYFCATYRQGAYEQYFGPGTRLTVT.